What follows describes a single TCR beta chain. The entry originates in a study of T cell changes during pregnancy in multiple sclerosis. Using immunoSEQ multiplex PCR, the repertoire was profiled, and TCRdb retains in-frame clones only, with some absent. The repertoire has about 39,000 clones, approximately 90% of them found once; the top ten carry 0.3% to 0.4%. This TCR was recovered from a female donor in good health, enrolled as a control in a pregnancy study. The sample here was CD4+ T cells from peripheral blood mononuclear cells, taken in the third trimester of pregnancy.

The CDR3: CASNLVANTEAFF. Here the CDR3 DNA reads TGTGCCAGCAATCTAGTGGCGAACACTGAAGCTTTCTTT. The V gene is TRBV6-1, the J gene TRBJ1-1; D ambiguous. The CDR3 covers 13 residues. Germline loops: CDR1 MNHNS, CDR2 SASEGT. Trimming took 7 bases from V and 1 from J, leaving 10 bases between them.